The TCR beta chain described here comes from a study of cytomegalovirus exposure and HLA in healthy donors. The wider study: A previous analysis identified 117 million unique TCR beta sequences derived from some 170 million T cells. Regarding the study as a whole: Another analysis was done later, and it associated 15,000 or so TCR beta sequences with HLA alleles at 0.05 false discovery rate.

Primers: 60 Vbeta forward and 13 Jbeta reverse. Assay: immunoSEQ multiplex PCR; the TCRdb copy retains only in-frame clones and omits some. The top ten hold roughly 1.3% of the sample, which has some 190,000 clones, about 9% seen once. CDR1 is SGHAT, CDR2 FQNNGV, per germline. This CDR3 is 13 amino acids long. With 5 bases removed from V and 3 bases from J, the gap between germline ends came to 8 bases. This clone has more than one count but fewer than ten. What it binds is unknown. Sequenced sample: PBMCs. The rearrangement joins TRBV11-2 to TRBJ2-1; the D gene is possibly TRBD2 (6 bases). This TCR was recovered from a woman in her twenties or thirties in good health and CMV-seropositive. The CDR3 sequence is CASSAGNYNEQFF. The CDR3 DNA is TGTGCCAGCAGCGCGGGGAACTACAATGAGCAGTTCTTC. Drawing the rest from reference TRBV11-2 and TRBJ2-1, the complete variable domain is EAGVAQSPRYKIIEKRQSVAFWCNPISGHATLYWYQQILGQGPKLLIQFQNNGVVDDSQLPKDRFSAERLKGVDSTLKIQPAKLEDSAVYLCASSAGNYNEQFFGPGTRLTVL.